Described below is a single T cell receptor (beta chain) sequence and its context. This sample stems from a study of blood T cell repertoires in COVID-19. The CDR3 runs to 16 residues. Germline V CDR1 and CDR2: MNHNS, SASEGT. The V gene end was trimmed by 4 bases and the J gene end by 0 bases; junction bases not matched to a gene: 8. Profiled with immunoSEQ multiplex PCR; TCRdb holds only in-frame clones, not every one. The sample records fewer than 200,000 clones, approximately 81% being singletons. The clonotype comes from a man in his forties or fifties with acute or convalescent COVID-19. The rearrangement links TRBV6-1 to TRBJ2-7; 8 bases are a match to TRBD1. What was sequenced was peripheral blood. As DNA, the CDR3 is TGTGCCAGCAGTGGAGACCGGGACAGGCCCTCCTACGAGCAGTACTTC. It specifies CASSGDRDRPSYEQYF.